The present T cell receptor beta chain was sequenced within a study of shared clonotypes between healthy human individuals (dated by TCRdb to the early 2020s). Some background on the complete study: The cohort included three men and a couple of women between 18 and 49 years of age. For each donor, CD4 naive and CD4 memory were each run on three plates, CD8 naive on two plates, and CD8 memory on one plate. To estimate repertoire size and how much clonotype sharing occurs between individuals, the study deeply sequenced the blood TCR repertoires of about five healthy adults. Libraries were prepared and TCR repertoires were sequenced by different laboratories using diverse techniques, in order to increase sequencing depth and limit assay-specific biases. Per donor, leukapheresis produced somewhere between about 0.94 and 9 billion PBMCs. Results the study describes overall, beyond this receptor: Only blood was sampled, and tissue TCR repertoires likely differ from those in blood. Rarefaction of sorted-subset datasets indicated incomplete sequencing despite the large sequencing depth. Estimated clonotype richness was generally larger for naive than for memory subsets. Pairwise subsampling indicated that sequencing depth was expected to affect the degree of clonotype sharing among donors. Higher generation probabilities were observed for clonotypes shared by all four sorted-subset donors than for non-shared clonotypes. Sharing across several donors was observed for approximately 5% of naive CD4, about 3.2% of naive CD8, about 2.3% of memory CD4, and approximately 0.41% of memory CD8 clonotypes. The genetic and exposure-history diversity represented was limited by the small number of donors.

Via the germline V gene, CDR1 is SQVTM and CDR2 ANQGSEA. The cysteine opens and the phenylalanine closes a CDR3 of 13 amino acids. The retained sequence is limited to the CDR3, 39 bases, with the frame set at the first base. Trimmed from V: 7 bases; trimmed from J: 2 bases; junction bases lacking a gene match: 7. On this clone: What this receptor recognizes is not known. The input lacks base qualities; no much larger clone sits a single base away.

Using the deep immunoSEQ assay, TCR CDR3 regions were amplified from genomic DNA by multiplex PCR. Extracted genomic DNA from each cell subset was distributed evenly across all wells of several immunoSEQ 96-well plates, and each plate was treated as a replicate. Each replicate PCR for sorted subsets received about 200 ng genomic DNA, equal to roughly 29,000 T cell genomes. Purified libraries were measured with a Qubit 3.0 fluorometer, size-checked on a Bioanalyzer 2100, and measured again with the KAPA Library Quantification kit. A separate single-read 150-cycle Illumina NextSeq 550 flow cell was used to sequence each immunoSEQ 96-well plate. Under the source paper's analysis protocol: Because the immunoSEQ output held only junctional sequences and lacked quality scores, the filtering could not match the filtering applied to full-length reads. To assign V/J genes and CDR3, sequences were annotated using PyIR, a Python wrapper for IgBLAST v1.9, with IMGT germline references. Reads were filtered out if the reads had weak V/J assignments (E-value above 1e-6), no CDR3, stop codons, out-of-frame junctions, or ambiguous translated residues. V3J clonotypes were defined by identical inferred V gene, J gene, and CDR3 amino acid sequence. Percentage overlap between repertoires was computed as shared unique clonotypes divided by the size of the smaller repertoire. Richness of each repertoire was evaluated using RTK rarefaction, the Chao1 estimator, and Recon v2.1 estimates of unobserved clonotypes. Generation probabilities were computed with OLGA for all TCRbeta clonotypes obtained by the gDNA method from a handful of donors. As stored in TCRdb, this immuneACCESS dataset retains in-frame rearrangements with V and J assigned. A fraction of the clones does not appear; measured against another copy, unresolved V genes explain less than half of the discrepancy, and the remainder lacks a known reason. V, J and clone size reflect that table, while D and trimming were determined from the DNA. Recorded for this sample are about 110,000 clones; roughly two thirds of them occurred a single time. The ten largest make up about 24% of the sample.

The donors were healthy, HIV-negative adults with no recently reported acute infections or vaccinations. Every donor was a Caucasian adult residing in Nashville, Tennessee, USA. CD8 memory samples consisted of magnetically selected CD45RO+ cells combined with CCR7-negative CD45RA+ effector memory (TemRA) cells. Blood was obtained by leukapheresis, after which PBMCs were separated by Ficoll-Histopaque density gradient centrifugation and cryopreserved in liquid nitrogen vapor phase. Purity and quantity of every magnetically sorted T cell population were checked by analytical flow cytometry. From each sorted fraction, genomic DNA was isolated and quantified by UV absorbance on a Nanodrop 2000c.

This clonotype was sampled from a woman in her twenties or thirties in good health. Sample: memory CD8+ T cells sorted from blood. The sample's cell subset or site, from its label and the paper: CD45RO+ cells pooled with CCR7-negative TemRA cells. In this chain, TRBV29-1 is recombined with TRBJ2-7, with 8 junctional bases fitting TRBD2. The CDR3 sequence is CSAAGSGAYEQYF. The nucleotide sequence reads as follows: TGCAGCGCCGCTGGTAGCGGGGCCTACGAGCAGTACTTC.